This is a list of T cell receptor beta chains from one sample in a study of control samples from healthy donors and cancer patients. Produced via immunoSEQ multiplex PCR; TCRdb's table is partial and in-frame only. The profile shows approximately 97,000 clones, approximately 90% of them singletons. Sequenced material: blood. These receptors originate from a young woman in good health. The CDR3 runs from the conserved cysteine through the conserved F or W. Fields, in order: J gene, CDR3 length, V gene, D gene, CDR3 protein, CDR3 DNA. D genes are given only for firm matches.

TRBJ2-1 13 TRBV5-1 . CASSLGPGNEQFF TGCGCCAGCAGCTTGGGGCCTGGGAATGAGCAGTTCTTC
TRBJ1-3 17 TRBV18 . CASSPLGLEGLMDTIYF TGTGCCAGCTCACCACTGGGTCTCGAGGGACTCATGGACACCATATATTTT
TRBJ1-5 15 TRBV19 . CASSSRQGQGQPQHF TGTGCCAGTAGTAGCCGGCAGGGCCAAGGACAGCCCCAGCATTTT
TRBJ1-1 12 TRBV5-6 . CASSLAEGVAFF TGTGCCAGCAGCTTGGCCGAGGGTGTAGCTTTCTTT
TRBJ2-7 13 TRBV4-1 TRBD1 CASSQRQGDEQYF TGCGCCAGCAGCCAAAGACAGGGGGACGAGCAGTACTTC
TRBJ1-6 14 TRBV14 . CASSPGLMNSPLHF TGTGCCAGCAGCCCGGGACTGATGAATTCACCCCTCCACTTT
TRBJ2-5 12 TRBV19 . CASTDPWETQYF TGTGCCAGTACGGATCCATGGGAGACCCAGTACTTC
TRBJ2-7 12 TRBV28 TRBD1 CASSLRGQATYF TGTGCCAGCAGTTTACGCGGACAGGCCACGTACTTC
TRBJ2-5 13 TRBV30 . CAWSVTHVETQYF TGTGCCTGGAGTGTTACACACGTAGAGACCCAGTACTTC
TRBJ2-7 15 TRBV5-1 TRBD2 CASSLGLAGGHEQYF TGCGCCAGCAGCTTGGGTCTAGCGGGGGGCCACGAGCAGTACTTC
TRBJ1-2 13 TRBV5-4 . CASSFSRGYGYTF TGTGCCAGCAGCTTTTCCAGGGGCTATGGCTACACCTTC
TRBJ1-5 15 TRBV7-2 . CASTLGGGGNQPQHF TGTGCCAGCACCTTAGGGGGTGGGGGAAATCAGCCCCAGCATTTT
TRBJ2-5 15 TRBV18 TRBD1 CASSPQPTGLETQYF TGTGCCAGCTCACCCCAACCGACAGGGCTGGAGACCCAGTACTTC
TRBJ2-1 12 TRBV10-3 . CAGWDVGNEQFF TGTGCCGGGTGGGATGTTGGAAATGAGCAGTTCTTC
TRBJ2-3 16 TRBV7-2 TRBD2 CASSPSGGLRTDTQYF TGTGCCAGCAGCCCCTCCGGGGGACTACGCACAGATACGCAGTATTTT